This TCR beta chain was observed in a study of CD8+ T cells in alopecia areata. Study-wide results and limits: Relative to normal scalp, lesional scalp, especially alopecia totalis/universalis, showed higher clonality. Sequence data from scalp samples additionally include resident alphabeta T cells of normal skin.

This clone is categorized as medium-sized (0.01 to 0.1%). Its specificity is not known. V was cut by 3 bases and J by 7 bases, with 21 bases left in between. This CDR3 contains 16 residues. The germline gives CDR1 ENHRY, CDR2 SYGVKD. RNA, once extracted, was reverse transcribed into cDNA for use as the sequencing template. TCRdb's table, derived via immunoSEQ multiplex PCR, lists solely in-frame clones and lacks some. The sample has about 23,000 clones, about 50% seen once. From alopecia areata patients, lesional scalp punch biopsies and peripheral blood were collected. The sample comprised NKG2D-high CD8+ T cells sorted from blood. The sequence came from a human donor with alopecia areata. The chain has TRBV10-3 and TRBJ2-5; tentatively, D is TRBD2 (5 bases). CDR3 sequence: CAISDSEHGASRTQYF. CDR3 bases: TGTGCCATCAGTGATAGCGAACACGGCGCATCACGGACCCAGTACTTC.